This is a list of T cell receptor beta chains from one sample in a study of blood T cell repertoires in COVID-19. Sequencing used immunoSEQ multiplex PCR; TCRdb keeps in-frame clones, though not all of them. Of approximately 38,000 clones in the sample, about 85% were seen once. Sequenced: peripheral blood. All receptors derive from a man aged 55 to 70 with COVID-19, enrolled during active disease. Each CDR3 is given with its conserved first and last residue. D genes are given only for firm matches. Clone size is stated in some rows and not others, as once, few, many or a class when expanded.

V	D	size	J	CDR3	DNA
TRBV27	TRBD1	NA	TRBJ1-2	CASKNLDRVNYGYTF	TGTGCCAGCAAAAACCTGGACAGGGTCAACTATGGCTACACCTTC
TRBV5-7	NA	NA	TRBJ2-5	CASSLDRYNQETQYF	TGTGCCAGCAGCTTGGACAGATACAATCAAGAGACCCAGTACTTC
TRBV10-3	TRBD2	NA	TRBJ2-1	CAISEGAGDYNEQFF	TGTGCCATCAGTGAGGGAGCGGGAGACTACAATGAGCAGTTCTTC
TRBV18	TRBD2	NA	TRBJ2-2	CASSGLTSGSAGELFF	TGTGCCAGCTCAGGACTGACTAGCGGGAGCGCCGGGGAGCTGTTTTTT
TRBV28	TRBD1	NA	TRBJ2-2	CASSFTHYRGRRGTGELFF	TGTGCCAGCAGTTTTACTCACTATAGGGGGCGACGGGGCACCGGGGAGCTGTTTTTT
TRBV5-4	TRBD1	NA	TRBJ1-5	CARTGGGGGQPQHF	TGTGCCAGGACAGGGGGCGGGGGAGGTCAGCCCCAGCATTTT
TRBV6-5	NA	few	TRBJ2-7	CASAVDSAYEQYF	TGTGCCAGTGCCGTGGACAGCGCCTACGAGCAGTACTTC
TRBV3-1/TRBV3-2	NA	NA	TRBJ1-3	CASSPVRGTIYF	TGTGCCAGCAGCCCCGTTCGAGGCACCATATATTTT
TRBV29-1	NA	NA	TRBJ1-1	CSVVGGLTEAFF	TGCAGCGTTGTTGGGGGCTTGACTGAAGCTTTCTTT
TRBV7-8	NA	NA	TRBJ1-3	CASSFRGDTGNTIYF	TGTGCCAGCAGCTTCAGGGGCGATACTGGAAACACCATATATTTT
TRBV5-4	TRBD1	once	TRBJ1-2	CASSLATGGGYTF	TGTGCCAGCAGCTTGGCAACAGGGGGGGGCTACACCTTC
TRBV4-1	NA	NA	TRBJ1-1	CASSQEGGVGNTEAFF	TGCGCCAGCAGCCAAGAAGGTGGAGTGGGGAACACTGAAGCTTTCTTT
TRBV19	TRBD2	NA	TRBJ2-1	CASSIDGAGGYNEQFF	TGTGCCAGTAGTATAGATGGAGCGGGAGGCTACAATGAGCAGTTCTTC
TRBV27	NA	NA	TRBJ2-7	CASSLMGPHGPYEQYF	TGTGCCAGCAGTTTAATGGGGCCCCACGGCCCCTACGAGCAGTACTTC
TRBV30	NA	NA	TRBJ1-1	CAWLTGPGNTEAFF	TGTGCCTGGTTGACAGGTCCGGGGAACACTGAAGCTTTCTTT
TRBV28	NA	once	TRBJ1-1	CASSSTLGHLNTEAFF	TGTGCCAGCAGCTCGACCCTGGGACACCTGAACACTGAAGCTTTCTTT
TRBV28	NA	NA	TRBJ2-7	CASSRGGRSYEQYF	TGTGCCAGCAGTAGGGGGGGGCGGTCCTACGAGCAGTACTTC
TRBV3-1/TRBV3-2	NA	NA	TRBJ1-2	CASSVRGYGYTF	TGTGCCAGCAGTGTACGGGGGTATGGCTACACCTTC
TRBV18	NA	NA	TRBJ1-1	CASSPKQGGGNTEAFF	TGTGCCAGCTCACCAAAACAGGGTGGTGGGAACACTGAAGCTTTCTTT
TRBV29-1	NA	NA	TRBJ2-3	CSVDSYTDTQYF	TGCAGCGTTGACTCTTACACAGATACGCAGTATTTT
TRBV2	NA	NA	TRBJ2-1	CATNQLGSGLGFF	TGTGCCACCAATCAACTGGGCAGCGGCCTCGGGTTCTTC
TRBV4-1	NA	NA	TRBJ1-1	CASSQRSSGMNTEAFF	TGCGCCAGCAGCCAGAGGAGTTCGGGGATGAACACTGAAGCTTTCTTT
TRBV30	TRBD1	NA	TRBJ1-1	CAWSRTGNVGWSFQAFF	TGTGCCTGGAGTAGGACAGGTAATGTTGGCTGGTCGTTTCAAGCTTTCTTT
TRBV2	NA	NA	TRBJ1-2	CASRETRGYTF	TGTGCCAGCCGAGAAACCCGGGGCTACACCTTC
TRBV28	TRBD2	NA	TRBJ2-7	CASSLFRLAGGNEQYF	TGTGCCAGCAGTTTATTTAGGCTAGCGGGAGGAAACGAGCAGTACTTC
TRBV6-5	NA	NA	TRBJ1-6	CASSYRTADSPLHF	TGTGCCAGCAGTTACAGGACAGCCGATTCACCCCTCCACTTT
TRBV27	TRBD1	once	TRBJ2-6	CASSLGQAGANVLTF	TGTGCCAGCAGTTTAGGACAGGCTGGGGCCAACGTCCTGACTTTC
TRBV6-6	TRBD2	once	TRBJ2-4	CASSQKMVGLAEFGKNIQYF	TGTGCCAGCAGCCAAAAGATGGTGGGACTAGCGGAGTTTGGCAAAAACATTCAGTACTTC
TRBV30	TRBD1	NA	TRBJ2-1	CAWSTPGTGVFF	TGTGCCTGGAGTACCCCGGGGACAGGGGTGTTCTTC
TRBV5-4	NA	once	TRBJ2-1	CASSLRGYEQFF	TGTGCCAGCAGCTTGAGGGGGTATGAGCAGTTCTTC
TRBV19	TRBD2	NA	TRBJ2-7	CASSIGGSGSYEQYF	TGTGCCAGTAGTATCGGAGGTAGCGGGTCCTACGAGCAGTACTTC
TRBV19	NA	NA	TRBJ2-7	CASRSSFEQYF	TGTGCCAGTAGGTCCTCCTTCGAGCAGTACTTC
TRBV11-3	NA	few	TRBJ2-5	CASRPSGVETQYF	TGTGCCAGCAGACCGTCAGGGGTTGAGACCCAGTACTTC
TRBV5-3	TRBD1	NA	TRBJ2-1	CARSFRDRSYNEQFF	TGTGCCAGAAGTTTTCGGGACAGGTCATACAATGAGCAGTTCTTC
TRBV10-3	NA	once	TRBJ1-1	CAISLADMNTEAFF	TGTGCCATCAGTCTCGCTGACATGAACACTGAAGCTTTCTTT
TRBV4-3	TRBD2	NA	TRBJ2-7	CASSRAGTSATYEQYF	TGCGCCAGCAGCCGAGCCGGGACTAGCGCAACCTACGAGCAGTACTTC